This T cell receptor beta chain was sequenced in a study of shared clonotypes between healthy human individuals. Execution of the assay was at deep level. Genomic DNA from each subset was divided evenly over several immunoSEQ plates. It was roughly 200 ng DNA, around 33,000 T cell genomes, that sorted-subset replicate PCRs used. TCRdb's table, derived via immunoSEQ multiplex PCR, lists solely in-frame clones and lacks some. The table lists approximately 1.4 million clones, around 98% of them singletons, with around 0.45% in the top ten. The CDR3 consists of 15 residues. In germline, CDR1 is SGHNT, CDR2 YYREEE (reference sequence). With 4 bases clipped from V and 6 bases from J, the junction kept 5 bases outside the gene matches. As regards this clone: Its target is not known.

Points from the study as a whole: The study generally estimated greater richness for naive than memory subsets.

This clonotype originated in a young man in good health. Sequenced sample: naive CD4+ T cells sorted from blood. Subset defined: CD45RA+ positively selected. This sequence joins TRBV5-4 and TRBJ2-3, with 13 bases matching TRBD2. The CDR3 region has the DNA TGTGCCAGCAGCATCACTAGCGGGAGGGAGGATACGCAGTATTTT. Its translation: CASSITSGREDTQYF.